The T cell receptor beta chain under discussion was sequenced for a study of shared clonotypes between healthy human individuals. This clone came up a few times. At the DNA level, this CDR3 is encoded by other sequences in the same sample as well. Repertoires were generated with immunoSEQ multiplex PCR, while TCRdb's copy carries only in-frame clones and drops some. This sample yields approximately 2,300,000 clones, of which 80% to 95% are seen a single time; about 0.41% belongs to the top ten. Germline V gene lookup returns CDR1 SNHLY and CDR2 FYNNEI. V was trimmed by 4 bases and J by 3 bases, leaving 3 bases between them. The CDR3 is 11 amino acids.

The TCR comes from a man aged 18 to 30 in good health. Some clones in this sample may be carry-over from other donors' samples. The chain combines TRBV2 with TRBJ1-1; D not resolved. Sequenced sample: naive CD4+ T cells from PBMCs. Subset described: CD45RA+ positively selected. In nucleotides, the CDR3 is TGTGCCAGCAGTGCGGACACTGAAGCTTTCTTT. Translated, it gives CASSADTEAFF.